This T cell receptor (beta chain) was observed in a study of blood T cell repertoires in COVID-19. Overall study: COVID-19 samples from acute and convalescent phases originated in the United States, Italy and Spain. The cDNA or gDNA used as material had been derived from T cells, B-cell-depleted T cells, or PBMCs.

As processed by the authors: Estimates of nucleated cell counts were drawn from the amplification of reference gene primers. Assay: immunoSEQ multiplex PCR; the TCRdb copy retains only in-frame clones and omits some. V, J and clone size were drawn from that table, and D and trimming were deduced from the DNA. Of over 150,000 clones detected, 76% appear once; the ten largest clones hold around 3.4%. The germline CDR1 and CDR2 sequences are DFQATT and SNEGSKA (reference sequence). CDR3 length: 19 amino acids. Trimming cost V 3 bases and J 3 bases; bases outside gene matches: 14. The rearrangement links TRBV20-1 to TRBJ1-4; 12 nucleotides line up with TRBD1. The sequence was obtained from a woman older than 75 with acute or convalescent COVID-19. The sequencing input was peripheral blood. As DNA, the CDR3 is TGCAGTGCTAGTTCCCCGGGGACAGGGGGCTTCGGGCCTAATGAAAAACTGTTTTTT. Residues: CSASSPGTGGFGPNEKLFF.